The present TCR beta chain was sequenced within a study of blood T cells in healthy people across ages (dated by TCRdb to 2014 to 2015). Context from the whole study: In model experiments, template switching captured about one uniquely barcoded TCR beta cDNA molecule for every two T cells. Age-related changes in TCR beta repertoire diversity were measured in the study by deep sequencing normalized with unique cDNA molecular identifiers. Donors were grouped into four age groups: young (average 16 years), middle-aged (under 40), aged (around 62) and long-lived (approximately 81). To avoid experimental bias, donors of different ages were distributed randomly across sequencing lanes. For two donors (one aged 18 to 30 and one aged 80 or older), the study analyzed two additional independent replicas of 1 million unique cDNA reads from the same blood draw.

On this clonotype itself: It has no known antigen specificity. The junction differs from germline at one of its ends, possibly a read error.

Systemically healthy Caucasian individuals from Russia, 35 to 40 in total and aged about 6 to 90 years, were included as donors. Ten milliliters of peripheral blood were collected from each donor into EDTA-treated Vacutainer tubes. Ficoll-Paque density-gradient centrifugation was used to isolate PBMCs, with at least 7 million per sample. Total RNA, at least 6 micrograms per sample, was extracted from PBMCs with Trizol reagent. For every donor, an aliquot of PBMCs went through flow cytometry to measure the percentages of naive CD45RAhigh/CD27high T cells. Findings and caveats that apply to the study as a whole: Observed TCR beta diversity per million T cells fell roughly linearly with age, and a significant reduction was already apparent by age about 43. The percentage of naive T cells measured by flow cytometry correlated strongly with observed TCR beta diversity. Donor CMV infection status was unknown, potentially confounding age-related changes in expanded clonotypes. Bulk unsorted PBMC profiling prevented conclusive comparison of naive and antigen-experienced compartments. Estimates of total diversity based on one million sequenced T cells were considered lower bounds and underestimates. Compared with the aged group, the long-lived group had more naive CD4+ T cells, fewer expanded clones and increased TCR diversity, a pattern suggesting age selection.

The library was made by 5' RACE. The sequencing machine was an Illumina HiSeq 2500. The second PCR ran for roughly 6 to 11 cycles and used a J-beta primer mix along with a sample-barcoded 5' primer. A unique molecular identifier was introduced onto each TCR beta cDNA molecule by a template-switch 5' adaptor carrying 12 random nucleotides. Each sample yielded at least 2.5 million CDR3-containing paired-end reads. First-strand cDNA was synthesized from all RNA with the Mint cDNA synthesis kit, primed by a TRBC-specific oligonucleotide. All cDNA was treated with uracil-DNA glycosylase and then went through a first 18-cycle PCR with the universal primers M1SS and BC2_uni_R. Processing in the source paper ran as follows. For normalization, 1 million high-quality reads were randomly selected from each sample, with every read carrying a distinct molecular identifier. Reads with shared molecular identifiers were discarded instead of being binned into consensus sequences. MiTCR, set to a Q25 quality threshold and the strictest error-elimination algorithm, was used for CDR3 identification, clonotype clustering and error correction. Lower-bound total TCR beta diversity was estimated with a nonparametric unseen species model using Euler transformation. Using fastp trimming at Q25 and MiXCR clonotype assembly, TCRdb reanalyzed the public sequencing data and kept in-frame beta chains. Records with the same CDR3 protein are collapsed into one entry carrying the most frequent genes and DNA. None of the V and J calls come from the authors' own analysis; TCRdb made them. The sample contains about a million distinct CDR3 sequences, around two fifths of them found a single time. Around 14% of the sample is held by the ten biggest clonotypes.

There are 14 amino acids in the CDR3, from cysteine to phenylalanine inclusive. Kept here is only the CDR3 DNA, which spans 42 bases and is read in frame from base 1. CDR1 and CDR2 (SGHVS, FNYEAQ) derive from the germline V gene. This clonotype was obtained from a young man in good health. Recombination joined TRBV7-6 with TRBJ2-4, with 8 junctional bases fitting TRBD1. The DNA matches TRBJ2-7 better at its end, which makes the J call doubtful. Sequencing was done on a sample of blood. In nucleotides, the sequence is TGTACCAGCAGCTTGGGGACAGGACTCTACGAGCAGTACTTC. It translates to CTSSLGTGLYEQYF.